This paragraph reports one T cell receptor beta chain. Only in-frame clones appear in the TCRdb table, and some are missing; sequencing was by immunoSEQ multiplex PCR. The sample holds approximately 490,000 clones, about 88% seen once. This CDR3 spans 14 amino acids. Trimming cost V 8 bases and J 0 bases, with 12 bases left between them. From germline, CDR1 is SEHNR and CDR2 FQNEAQ (reference sequence). This sample was taken from a study of blood T cell repertoires in COVID-19. The receptor was isolated from a woman aged 55 to 70 who had recovered from COVID-19. Specimen: PBMCs or T cells enriched from blood (not recorded which). The genes are TRBV7-9 and TRBJ2-3, with a weak D call TRBD1 (5 bases). CDR3 nucleotide sequence: TGTGCCAGCTTTCAATCAGGGAGCACAGATACGCAGTATTTT. This sequence encodes CASFQSGSTDTQYF.